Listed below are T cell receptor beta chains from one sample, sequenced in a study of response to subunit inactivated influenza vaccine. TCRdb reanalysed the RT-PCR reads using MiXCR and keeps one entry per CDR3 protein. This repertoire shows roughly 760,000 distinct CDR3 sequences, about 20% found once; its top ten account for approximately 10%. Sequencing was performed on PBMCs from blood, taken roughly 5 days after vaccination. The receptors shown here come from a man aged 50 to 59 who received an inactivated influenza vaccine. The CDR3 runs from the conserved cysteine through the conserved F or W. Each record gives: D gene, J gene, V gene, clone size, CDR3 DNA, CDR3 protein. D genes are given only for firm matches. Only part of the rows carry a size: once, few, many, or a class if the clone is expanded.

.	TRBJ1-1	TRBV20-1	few	TGCAGTGCTAGTTCTATGAACACTGAAGCTTTCTTT	CSASSMNTEAFF
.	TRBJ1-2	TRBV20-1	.	TGCAGTGCTAGCTGGGGTGCGGGCTACACCTTC	CSASWGAGYTF
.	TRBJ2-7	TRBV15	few	TGTGCCACCAGCAGAGTCGGGGGCGGTTACGAGCAGTACTTC	CATSRVGGGYEQYF
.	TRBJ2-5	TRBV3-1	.	TGTGCCAGCAGCCAAGTGGTGACAGAGACCCAGTACTTC	CASSQVVTETQYF
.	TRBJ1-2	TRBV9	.	TGTGCCAGCAGCGTAGCAGGGTATGGCTACACCTTC	CASSVAGYGYTF
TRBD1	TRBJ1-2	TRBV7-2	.	TGTGCCAGCAGCAACCCGGGACAGGGAAGCTATGGCTACACCTTC	CASSNPGQGSYGYTF
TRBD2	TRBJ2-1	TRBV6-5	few	TGTGCCAGCAGTTACTCGGCGACTAGCACAAGTGATGAGCAGTTCTTC	CASSYSATSTSDEQFF
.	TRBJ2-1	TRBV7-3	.	TGTGCCAGCAGCTTAAGACGGGTCGCAGGGAATGAGCAGTTCTTC	CASSLRRVAGNEQFF
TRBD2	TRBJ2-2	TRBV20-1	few	TGCAGTGCTAGAGTTGCGGGGGGAACCGGGGAGCTGTTTTTT	CSARVAGGTGELFF
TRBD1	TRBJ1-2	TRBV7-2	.	TGTGCCAGCAGCCGTAGACAGGGGGCGTTCACCTTC	CASSRRQGAFTF
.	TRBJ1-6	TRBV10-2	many	TGCGCCAGCACCCAGCCAGGGTCCAATTCACCCCTCCACTTT	CASTQPGSNSPLHF
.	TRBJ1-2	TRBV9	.	TGTGCCAGCAGCCCTTACCAGCTGTCCTATGGCTACACCTTC	CASSPYQLSYGYTF
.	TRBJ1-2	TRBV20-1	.	TGCAGTGCTACCAGGGGAGACTATGGCTACACCTTC	CSATRGDYGYTF
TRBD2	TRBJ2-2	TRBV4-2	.	TGTGCCAGCAGCCAAGTCACTAGCGGGAGCGGGGAGCTGTTTTTT	CASSQVTSGSGELFF
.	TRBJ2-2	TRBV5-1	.	TGCGCCAGCAGCTTGGAGGACAGCGCTACCGGGGAGCTGTTTTTT	CASSLEDSATGELFF
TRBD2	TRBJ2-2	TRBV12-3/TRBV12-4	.	TGTGCCAACTATCTAGCGGGAGCGGTCACCGGGGAGCTGTTTTTT	CANYLAGAVTGELFF
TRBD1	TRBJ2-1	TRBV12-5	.	TGTGCTAGTGGTTTGGTGGTCCAGGGGGCCTATGAGCAGTTCTTC	CASGLVVQGAYEQFF
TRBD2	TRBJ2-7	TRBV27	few	TGTGCCAGCAGTTTAGTAGCGGGGGTAACCTATTACGAGCAGTACTTC	CASSLVAGVTYYEQYF